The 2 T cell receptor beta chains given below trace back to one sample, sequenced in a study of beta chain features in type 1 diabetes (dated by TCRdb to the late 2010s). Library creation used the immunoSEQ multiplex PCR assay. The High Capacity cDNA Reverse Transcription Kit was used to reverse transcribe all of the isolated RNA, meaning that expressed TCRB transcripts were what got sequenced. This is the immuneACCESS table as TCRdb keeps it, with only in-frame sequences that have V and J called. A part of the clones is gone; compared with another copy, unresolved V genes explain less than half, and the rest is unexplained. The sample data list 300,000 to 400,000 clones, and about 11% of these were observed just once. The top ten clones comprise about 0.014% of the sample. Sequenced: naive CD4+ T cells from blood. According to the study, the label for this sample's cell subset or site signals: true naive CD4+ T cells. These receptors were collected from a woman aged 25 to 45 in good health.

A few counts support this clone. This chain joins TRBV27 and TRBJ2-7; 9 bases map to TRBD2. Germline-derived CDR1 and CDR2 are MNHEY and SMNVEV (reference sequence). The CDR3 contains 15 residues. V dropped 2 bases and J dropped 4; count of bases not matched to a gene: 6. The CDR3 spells CASSLSLAGKYEQYF. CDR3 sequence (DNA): TGTGCCAGCAGTTTAAGCCTAGCGGGAAAGTACGAGCAGTACTTC.

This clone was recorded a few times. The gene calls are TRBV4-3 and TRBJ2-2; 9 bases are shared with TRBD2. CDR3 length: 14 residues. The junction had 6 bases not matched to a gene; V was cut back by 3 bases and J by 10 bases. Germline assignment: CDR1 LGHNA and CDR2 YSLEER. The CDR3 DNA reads TGCGCCAGCAGCCACGCTAGCGGGACTGAGGAGCTGTTTTTT. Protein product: CASSHASGTEELFF.